A single sample is the source of the 15 T cell receptor beta chains below, sequenced in a study of shared clonotypes between healthy human individuals. Measured with immunoSEQ multiplex PCR; TCRdb has only the in-frame clones, and not every one. This table holds under 2.5 million clones, 92% found once. Sequenced: naive CD4+ T cells from PBMCs. As for subset: CD45RA+ positively selected. Receptor source: a man younger than 35 in good health. Some clones in this sample may be carry-over from other donors' samples.

The gene calls are TRBV28 and TRBJ1-2, with 12 bases lining up with TRBD1. Per the germline V gene, CDR1 is MDHEN and CDR2 is SYDVKM. The CDR3 has 15 amino acids. V was pared by 6 bases and J by 4 bases, with 6 bases of the junction left unmatched. The chain's CDR3 is CASRAGTGGRYGYTF. CDR3 bases: TGTGCCAGCAGGGCTGGGACAGGGGGCCGCTATGGCTACACCTTC.

The chain carries TRBV28 and TRBJ2-3; the D gene is possibly TRBD1 (6 bases). This CDR3 comprises 15 residues. Per the germline V gene, CDR1 is MDHEN and CDR2 is SYDVKM. V lost 5 bases, J lost 4 bases, and 16 bases lay in between. The CDR3 loop reads CASSDRDTRADTQYF. The CDR3 DNA sequence: TGTGCCAGCAGTGACCGGGACACCAGGGCAGATACGCAGTATTTT.

This clone has a single count. The chain recombines TRBV19 with TRBJ1-5; 9 bases line up with TRBD1. The CDR3 runs to 14 residues. V lost 6 bases to trimming and J lost 7 bases; unmatched junction nucleotides: 7. Germline CDR1 and CDR2: LNHDA and SQIVND (reference sequence). The DNA for the CDR3 is TGTGCCAGTAGAAGCGGGACAGGGCGACAGCCCCAGCATTTT. The encoded protein is CASRSGTGRQPQHF.

This sequence joins TRBV29-1 and TRBJ1-4; the match to TRBD1 covers 7 bases. Germline V gene lookup returns CDR1 SQVTM and CDR2 ANQGSEA. CDR3 length equals 15 residues. V dropped 4 bases and J dropped 3; count of bases not matched to a gene: 8. CDR3 sequence: CSVAINRGANEKLFF. The DNA of the CDR3 is TGCAGCGTTGCTATAAACAGGGGAGCTAATGAAAAACTGTTTTTT.

This sequence joins TRBV14 and TRBJ1-5; TRBD1 might be the D (5 bases). V lost 4 bases and J 4 bases, leaving 8 bases between the germline ends. Germline CDR1 and CDR2: SGHDN and FVKESK. The CDR3 is 13 amino acids. The CDR3 coding sequence is TGTGCCAGCAGCCTCCAGGGAAATCAGCCCCAGCATTTT. Translated: CASSLQGNQPQHF.

Worth noting for this clone: Other DNA variants within this sample encode the same CDR3. This chain links TRBV19 with TRBJ2-3; D gene unclear. The germline gives CDR1 LNHDA, CDR2 SQIVND (reference sequence). V was pared by 3 bases and J by 2 bases, with 3 bases between. The CDR3 length is 12 residues. CDR3 nucleotide sequence: TGTGCCAGTAGTATTGACACAGATACGCAGTATTTT. Protein product: CASSIDTDTQYF.

This clone has more than one count but fewer than ten. The rearrangement links TRBV10-1 to TRBJ1-1; D gene unclear. Germline CDR1 WNHNN, CDR2 SYGVQD (reference sequence). This CDR3 region has 15 residues. V lost 5 bases, J lost 0 bases, and 13 bases lay in between. The CDR3 DNA reads TGCGCCAGCAGTCCGACCTATAACTTGAACACTGAAGCTTTCTTT. It is translated as CASSPTYNLNTEAFF.

V gene TRBV4-2 combines with J gene TRBJ2-5; 12 nucleotides match TRBD2. Germline CDR1 LGHNA, CDR2 YNFKEQ. V gave up 4 bases and J gave up 4 bases; unmatched junction bases: 1. The CDR3 contains 14 residues. The CDR3 loop is CASSRLAGVETQYF. The CDR3 DNA is TGTGCCAGCAGCCGACTAGCGGGAGTAGAGACCCAGTACTTC.

J is TRBJ1-1 and V is TRBV2, with no clear D. CDR1 and CDR2 from the germline V gene are SNHLY and FYNNEI. Trimming took off 4 bases at V and 1 base at J, with 7 bases between the two ends. The CDR3 extends over 13 amino acids. The CDR3 region is CASSGRQNTEAFF. CDR3 coding DNA: TGTGCCAGCAGTGGGCGGCAGAACACTGAAGCTTTCTTT.

The rearrangement uses TRBV7-9 and TRBJ2-7, with 9 bases that match TRBD1. Germline trimming cut 4 bases from V and 4 bases from J; bases unmatched to any gene: 8. The CDR3 runs 15 residues. CDR1 and CDR2 (germline): SEHNR, FQNEAQ (reference sequence). The CDR3 DNA reads as TGTGCCAGCAGCTCGGGGACAGGGACAATGTACGAGCAGTACTTC. Translating gives CASSSGTGTMYEQYF.

This clone has a single count. The chain combines TRBV11-2 with TRBJ1-2, with D tentatively TRBD1 (5 bases). Germline V CDR1 and CDR2: SGHAT, FQNNGV. V lost 4 bases and J lost 3, with 12 bases in between. The CDR3 sequence is 14 residues long. The CDR3, as DNA: TGTGCCAGCAGCTCAAGTCTGGGGCACTATGGCTACACCTTC. Protein sequence: CASSSSLGHYGYTF.

This clone was recorded once. The chain links TRBV4-3 to TRBJ2-6, with D unresolved. Trimming shortened V by 1 base and J by 4 bases, and 11 bases separated the two germline ends. This CDR3 region has 16 residues. Germline CDR1 is LGHNA and CDR2 is YSLEER. The CDR3 loop is CASSQGSGSGANVLTF. The CDR3, as DNA: TGCGCCAGCAGCCAAGGGTCCGGGTCCGGGGCCAACGTCCTGACTTTC.

J is TRBJ1-2 and V is TRBV14; no firm D call. The germline V gene encodes CDR1 SGHDN and CDR2 FVKESK. The V end lost 1 base, the J end lost 0 bases, and 9 bases lay between the germline ends. The CDR3 spans 15 residues. The CDR3: CASSQGPETNYGYTF. CDR3 nucleotide sequence: TGTGCCAGCAGCCAAGGGCCAGAGACTAACTATGGCTACACCTTC.

The chain uses TRBV5-4 and TRBJ2-5; 8 nucleotides agree with TRBD1. The DNA end is a closer match to TRBJ2-7, so the J assignment may be wrong. This CDR3 spans 15 amino acids. Germline-derived CDR1 and CDR2 are SGHNT and YYREEE (reference sequence). The CDR3 spells CASSFGQGEAYEQYF. Here the CDR3 DNA reads TGTGCCAGCAGCTTCGGACAGGGTGAGGCCTACGAGCAGTACTTC.

In this sample, this clone turned up once. In the same sample, other DNA sequences code for this CDR3. The V call is TRBV7-9, the J call TRBJ2-3; no clear D gene. With 3 bases removed from V and 3 bases from J, the gap between germline ends came to 4 bases. CDR1 and CDR2 (germline): SEHNR, FQNEAQ (reference sequence). The CDR3 loop spans 12 amino acids. The DNA of the CDR3 is TGTGCCAGCAGCTTCGGAACAGATACGCAGTATTTT. Translated: CASSFGTDTQYF.